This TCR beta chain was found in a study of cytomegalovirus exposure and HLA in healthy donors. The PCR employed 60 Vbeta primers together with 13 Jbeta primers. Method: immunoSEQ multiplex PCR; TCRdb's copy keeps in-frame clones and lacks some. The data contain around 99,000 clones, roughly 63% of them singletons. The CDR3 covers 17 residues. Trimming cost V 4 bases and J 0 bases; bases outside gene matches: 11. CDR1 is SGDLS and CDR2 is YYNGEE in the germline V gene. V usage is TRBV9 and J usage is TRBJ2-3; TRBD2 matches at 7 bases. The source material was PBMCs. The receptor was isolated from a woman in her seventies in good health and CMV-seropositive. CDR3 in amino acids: CASSPRPAGLSTDTQYF. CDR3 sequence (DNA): TGTGCCAGCAGCCCCCGGCCAGCGGGACTTAGCACAGATACGCAGTATTTT.